This T cell receptor beta chain derives from a study of T cells in Graves' hyperthyroidism and ophthalmopathy. This clonotype occurred many times. Antigen: not known. Regarding the study as a whole: The model foresaw ophthalmopathy a median roughly 6.3 months prior to onset.

J lost 0 bases, V lost 4 bases, and 3 bases had no gene match. CDR3 length equals 15 residues. RNA transcripts yielded amplified TCR beta CDR3 regions. The HTBI set primed first-round TCR CDR3 RT-PCR. TCRdb analysed the multiplex PCR reads with MiXCR anew, one entry per CDR3 protein. The table records 250,000 to 300,000 distinct CDR3 sequences, roughly 13% of them present only once. Those patients with uncontrolled infection, other autoimmune disease, pregnancy or lactation were excluded. The PBMCs were taken from approximately 9.7 ml of fresh peripheral blood. The chain couples TRBV12-3 or TRBV12-4 to TRBJ1-5; TRBD1 aligns across 7 bases. Material: blood. The TCR originated in a woman aged 40 to 49 with Graves' hyperthyroidism. The CDR3 sequence: CASSSRQGSNQPQHF. DNA of the CDR3: TGTGCCAGCAGTTCAAGACAGGGTAGCAATCAGCCCCAGCATTTT.